This T cell receptor (beta chain) was identified in a study of blood T cells in healthy people across ages. Primed by a sample-barcoded 5' primer and a J-beta primer mix, a second PCR proceeded for roughly 7 to 11 cycles. TCRdb independently ran MiXCR on the 5' RACE reads; one entry per CDR3 protein. The data show 890,000 or so distinct CDR3 sequences, 60% to 80% seen once. General study points: Expanded clonotype changes were possibly confounded by unknown donor CMV status. Aged donors had fewer naive CD4+ cells and lower diversity than long-lived donors.

The V gene's germline CDR1 is MDHEN and CDR2 SYDVKM. With 5 bases removed from V and 1 base from J, the gap between germline ends came to 8 bases. The CDR3 contains 13 residues. Comments on this clonotype: Its antigen is unidentified.

The chain couples TRBV28 to TRBJ1-2; no definite D call. Sample: blood. The source is a man in his thirties or forties in good health. The CDR3 region is CASSQSHNYGYTF. CDR3 nucleotide sequence: TGTGCCAGCAGTCAAAGTCATAACTATGGCTACACCTTC.